This T cell receptor beta chain was captured by sequencing in a study of long-term antiretroviral therapy in people with HIV. About the study: The study's earliest collections predate the 2015 immediate-ART recommendation by about a decade.

V was trimmed by 1 base and J by 1 base, leaving 6 bases between them. CDR3 length equals 14 residues. Germline CDR1 reads LGHNA; CDR2 reads YSLEER. Without exception, participants with HIV were treated in the United States. This clone was seen a single time. Antigen: not known. Study findings and constraints: Pre-ART expanded TRB clones stayed dominant throughout, though often decreasing after ART. Repertoires with HIV possessed tighter CDR3 length spans than those of controls.

At the survey level, the v3.0 immunoSEQ assay was run. Measured with immunoSEQ multiplex PCR; TCRdb has only the in-frame clones, and not every one. The sample records 30,000 to 40,000 clones, about four fifths being singletons. This specimen consisted of unsorted PBMCs, obtained 0.4 years before starting antiretroviral therapy. The sequence came from a man aged 18 to 35 with HIV. The rearrangement uses TRBV4-3 and TRBJ2-3; D might be TRBD2 (6 bases). CDR3 protein: CASSQAGGTDTQYF. The CDR3 DNA is TGCGCCAGCAGCCAAGCGGGGGGCACAGATACGCAGTATTTT.